The clone carrying this T cell receptor beta chain showed up many times. Its matching antigen is unknown. The library targeted TCRbeta and was prepared with unique molecular identifiers. A single record per CDR3 protein comes from TCRdb applying MiXCR to the PCR reads. The sample includes under 70,000 distinct CDR3 sequences, around 9.9% seen only once; the top ten take roughly an eighth. This sample was included in a study of T-cell reconstitution after alpha-beta-depleted transplantation in children. General observations from the study: Alpha-beta T cells present about two months after transplant were reported to originate from several hundred expanded graft clones.

V lost 5 bases to trimming and J lost 0 bases, with 15 bases between them. From germline, CDR1 is SGHKS and CDR2 YYEKEE (reference sequence). The CDR3 has 16 amino acids. The chain has TRBV5-5 and TRBJ2-4, with TRBD2 as a possible D gene (7 bases). This specimen was PBMCs, taken before TCRalphabeta/CD19-depleted stem cell transplant. The receptor was derived from a boy between 10 and 17 years old with acute myeloid leukemia, due to receive a stem cell transplant. CDR3 coding DNA: TGTGCCAGCAGGGGGGGGGAGGGGGTAGCCAAAAACATTCAGTACTTC. Translation: CASRGGEGVAKNIQYF.